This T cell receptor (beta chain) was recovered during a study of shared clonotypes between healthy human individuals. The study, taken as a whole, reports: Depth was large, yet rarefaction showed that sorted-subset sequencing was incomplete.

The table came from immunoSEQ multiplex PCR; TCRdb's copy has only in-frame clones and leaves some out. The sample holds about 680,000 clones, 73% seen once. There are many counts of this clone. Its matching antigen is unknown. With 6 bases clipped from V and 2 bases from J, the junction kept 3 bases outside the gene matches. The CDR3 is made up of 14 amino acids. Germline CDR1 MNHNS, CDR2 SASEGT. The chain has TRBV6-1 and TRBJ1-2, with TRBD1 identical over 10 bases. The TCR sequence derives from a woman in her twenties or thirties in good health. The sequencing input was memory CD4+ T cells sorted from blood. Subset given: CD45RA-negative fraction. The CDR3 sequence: CASRAGQGNYGYTF. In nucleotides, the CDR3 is TGTGCCAGCAGAGCGGGACAGGGGAACTATGGCTACACCTTC.